The present TCR beta chain was sequenced within a study of cytomegalovirus exposure and HLA in healthy donors (TCRdb year 2017). Concerning the study at large: An earlier analysis of roughly 610 of the donors reported 250 to 350 Gb of sequence data and 100 million to 120 million unique TCR beta sequences obtained from approximately 180 million T cells. The number of typed donors differed by locus: roughly 629-640 for A, B, C, DRB1 and DQB1; approximately 520 for DQA1; about 600 for DPA1; and 450 to 480 for DPB1. A later analysis re-analyzed previously published TCR beta repertoires from approximately 700 donors and added high-resolution HLA genotyping to study TCR occurrence patterns. Donor age, sex, ethnicity and CMV serostatus were collected together with the repertoire data. An earlier analysis of some 600 of the donors applied high-throughput TCR beta sequencing to assess whether each TCR beta V gene segment acted as functional or pseudogenic. Every repertoire in the discovery cohort had been generated on one and the same sequencing platform. In addition to the first cohort of roughly 670 subjects, a separate validation cohort of under 150 different subjects was used. Around 300 gigabases of sequencing data and approximately 93 million unique TCR sequences were included in an early release covering roughly 600 HLA-typed donors. Among roughly 400 genotyped donors of the cohort, an average of roughly 230,000 unique TCR beta nucleotide sequences was sequenced per donor, of which about 18% were non-productive. A later genetic analysis used genome-wide SNP genotypes for about 65% of the 666 donors, treating that subset as a discovery cohort. Class I and class II HLA loci were covered by the typing at four-digit resolution. Among the roughly 400 genotyped donors, about 83% belonged to the genetic ancestry cluster associated with self-reported Caucasian donors. To predict cytomegalovirus infection status, the study brought together high-throughput TCR immunosequencing, statistical association of individual TCRs with disease status, and machine learning. The study aimed to test whether cataloging public T cell receptors could reveal signatures of past pathogen exposure. Several DR-DQ haplotypes were treated as single units for association and clustering because of strong linkage in the cohort. Using immunosequencing, the study profiled T cell repertoires from 500 to 800 subjects and related those repertoires to cytomegalovirus serostatus. Rather than drawing on any new phenotypic data, the later analysis identified candidate immune exposures from TCR beta sequences and the way those sequences occurred across donors.

The cohort comprised 666 healthy bone marrow donors. At the time of sampling, all cohort members were nominally healthy, though unrecorded immune exposures were likely present. The donor was CMV seronegative and was included in the group of several hundred seronegative cohort members. Each donor provided a peripheral blood sample, and peripheral blood mononuclear cells were used for TCR beta sequencing. Genomic DNA extraction from the blood cell samples was performed with the Qiagen DNeasy Blood Extraction Kit. The library was generated by the immunoSEQ multiplex PCR assay. The multiplex PCR relied on a mix of 60 forward primers for TCR Vbeta segments and 13 reverse primers for TCR Jbeta segments. Amplification of the CDR3 region of rearranged TCR beta genes was performed with a multiplex PCR assay on genomic DNA. The Illumina HiSeq System was used to sequence the amplified TCR beta libraries as 87-base-pair reads. In the source study's methods: A later analysis tallied 75 million to 85 million unique TCR beta chains across the 666 repertoires, and approximately 12 million of those chains were shared by two or more donors. A nearest-neighbor algorithm error-corrected the raw reads and collapsed the reads into unique sequences, merging closely related sequences to remove PCR and sequencing errors. Alignment of CDR3 sequences to IMGT reference sequences was used to assign V, D and J gene segments. For a sequence to be retained, a match of at least six nucleotides to both a V gene segment and a J gene segment was required. A rearrangement counted as productive if the CDR3 had no stop codons and remained in frame with V and J, and every other rearrangement counted as non-productive. Following IMGT convention, CDR3 was defined as the stretch from the second conserved V-encoded cysteine up to the conserved J-encoded phenylalanine. In an earlier analysis of around 600 of the donors, sequences lacking an unambiguous match to a single V gene segment were excluded. In an earlier analysis of approximately 550 of the donors, V segments were called functional above 56.7% productive rearrangements and were called segregating when the between-donor standard deviation exceeded 5%. A statistical classification framework was built to diagnose cytomegalovirus status from the catalog of TCR beta chain sequences. V and J gene assignment, in a later analysis, came from comparing TCR nucleotide sequences with IMGT/GENE-DB human TR gene sequences. The TCRdist pipeline was used in a later analysis to assign CDR3 sequences and most-parsimonious VDJ recombination scenarios. In a later analysis, each TCR beta chain was defined by its CDR3 amino acid sequence together with its V-gene family, and reads lacking a unique V-gene family were excluded. A later analysis removed 500 to 600 highly shared, low-generation-probability nucleotide sequences to deal with suspected cross-contamination and a sequencing artifact. In a later analysis, a clonal expansion index for each public chain was calculated from normalized within-repertoire ranks of inferred template counts. Generation probabilities in a later analysis came from a VDJ recombination model fitted to out-of-frame rearrangements, and those results were checked against IGoR. In a later analysis, hypergeometric tests were used to score TCR-TCR, TCR-HLA and TCR-CMV co-occurrence, with a repertoire-size bias correction applied to TCR pairs. To estimate false discovery rates, a later analysis permuted the HLA or CMV assignments 20 times. In a later analysis, co-occurring TCRs were grouped using DBSCAN, with TCRdist sequence similarity added in when clustering inside HLA-allele-positive subsets. For co-occurrence clustering, repertoires with fewer than 30,000 or more than 120,000 public chains were excluded, along with 5 or 6 repertoires with anomalous nucleotide sharing. TCRdb stores this immuneACCESS table with in-frame sequences only. Part of the clones is absent; in the studies checked, under half of the shortfall reflects unresolved V genes, and no reason is known for the rest. The D gene and trimming were derived from the DNA, and the V and J assignments and clone size from that table. This sample gives about 120,000 clones in total; approximately 15% of them show up just once. The ten largest clones represent roughly 2% of the sample.

CDR1 and CDR2 are drawn from the germline V gene: SNHLY, FYNNEI. From cysteine to phenylalanine, the CDR3 is 15 amino acids long. Here the CDR3 DNA is all that survives: 45 bases in frame from base 1. Deletion took 0 bases off V and 9 bases off J, with a span of 12 bases between the germline ends. Results the study describes overall, beyond this receptor: HLA typing was unavailable for some donors at each locus, so association tests used only the typed subset. In a later analysis, HLA-associated TCR beta chains showed more clonal expansion and lower generation probabilities than non-associated chains that were equally common. In a later analysis, the rate of TCR association differed among HLA loci, with DRB1 alleles having the most associated TCRs and HLA-C alleles having the fewest. A few of the identified cytomegalovirus-associated TCR beta chains were confirmed in vitro to be specific for cytomegalovirus antigens. The 87-base-pair reads could not distinguish some IMGT-functional V segments, including TRBV6-2 and TRBV6-3, so those segments were excluded. In a later analysis, some 17,000 TCR beta sequences were associated with specific HLA alleles at a false discovery rate of 0.05. According to the authors, the approach could potentially be generalized to other disease states and immunological phenotypes. In both the original and validation cohorts, the classifier was reported to diagnose cytomegalovirus status with high specificity and sensitivity. V-gene and J-gene trimming of TCR beta chains was associated with a missense DCLRE1C variant in a later genetic analysis, and the association was replicated in an independent cohort. According to a later analysis, most CMV-associated TCR beta chains appeared to be HLA-restricted, and the HLA associations seemed to be driven largely by CMV exposure. For the cohort, immune exposure information was limited to CMV serostatus. The earlier analysis of nearly 600 of the donors excluded around 17 rarely observed V segments, including chromosome 9 orphons, because counts were too low. Strong co-occurrence of HLA alleles, especially DR and DQ, made assigning TCR associations to individual alleles difficult. A later genetic analysis reported fewer N-insertions in productive TCRs among donors in an Asian-associated ancestry cluster than the roughly 640-donor mean. In this cohort, only TCR beta chains were sequenced, and detectable features were limited by the absence of alpha or paired-chain data. A group of highly shared sequence variants was considered likely to be a technical artifact of the sequencing pipeline. Across donors, most TCR sequences were observed very rarely, whereas some public TCRs were present in many individuals. The study gave a list of more than 150 TCR beta chains associated with cytomegalovirus. Several of the top co-occurrence clusters appeared to be linked to parvovirus B19, influenza, CMV and Epstein-Barr virus, according to a later analysis. Broadly in line with IMGT annotations, most TCR beta V segments showed up in productive rearrangements about 87% or about 30% of the time in an earlier analysis of approximately 600 of the donors. Sequencing depth was assumed to be roughly uniform across donors in the presence/absence analyses, though that assumption may not hold. A further reported finding was that TCR beta sequences accurately predicted the HLA-A and HLA-B alleles for most subjects in the first cohort. Correlated functional status among segregating V segments might be attributable to linkage disequilibrium, but an unknown experimental factor could not be ruled out.

Regarding this clone: This clone's antigen is unknown. Base qualities are not provided; no much larger clone lies one nucleotide away.

This TCR was sampled from a woman aged 18-29 years in good health and CMV-seronegative. Sequenced input: PBMCs. The rearrangement combines TRBV2 with TRBJ2-6; the D gene lacks a confident call. The DNA sequence reads TGTGCCAGCAGTGAAGCGCGTTCCATTGACAACGTCCTGACTTTC. The translation is CASSEARSIDNVLTF.